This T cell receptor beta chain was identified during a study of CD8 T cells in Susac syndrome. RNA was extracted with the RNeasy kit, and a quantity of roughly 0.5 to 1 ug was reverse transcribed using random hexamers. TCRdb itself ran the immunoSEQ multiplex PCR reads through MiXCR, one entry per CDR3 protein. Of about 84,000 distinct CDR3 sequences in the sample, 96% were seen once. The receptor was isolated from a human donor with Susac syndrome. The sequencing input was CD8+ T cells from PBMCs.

The CDR3 region is CASQSRVPGGIAKNIQYF. In DNA, the CDR3 is TGTGCCAGTCAGAGTAGGGTACCTGGGGGTATAGCCAAAAACATTCAGTACTTC. The chain carries TRBV7-3 and TRBJ2-4; the D gene could be TRBD1 or TRBD2 (5 bases each). Germline CDR1 reads SGHTA; CDR2 reads FQGTGA. Trimming left V 9 bases short and J 0 bases short, with 24 bases between. The CDR3 length is 18 residues.